Presented here are 25 T cell receptor beta chains from one specimen sequenced in a study of T cell responses to AZD1222 COVID-19 vaccine. The assay was immunoSEQ multiplex PCR, and TCRdb's table has in-frame clones only and misses some. This table has about 200,000 clones, roughly 92% appearing once. The source was peripheral blood, collected 28 days after the second AZD1222 dose. The receptors were sampled from an adult who received the AZD1222 COVID-19 vaccine.

The V and J genes are TRBV10-3 and TRBJ2-1, with D perhaps given as TRBD1 or TRBD2 (6 bases each). Trimming stripped 3 bases from V and 7 bases from J, with 13 bases between. CDR1 is ENHRY and CDR2 is SYGVKD in the germline V gene. The CDR3 extends over 14 amino acids. The CDR3 DNA is TGTGCCATCAGTGAAAATCCGGGGGCGAATGAGCAGTTCTTC. Encoded protein: CAISENPGANEQFF.

This chain uses TRBV28 with TRBJ2-6; possibly TRBD1 for D (5 bases). Per the germline V gene, CDR1 is MDHEN and CDR2 is SYDVKM. V was shortened by 5 bases and J by 0 bases, with 8 bases between the two germline ends. CDR3 size: 15 residues. The CDR3 loop reads CASSAQDSGANVLTF. Here the CDR3 DNA reads TGTGCCAGCAGTGCACAGGACTCTGGGGCCAACGTCCTGACTTTC.

In this sample, this clone turned up once. V usage is TRBV21-1 and J usage is TRBJ2-1; the table's D gene call, TRBD2, was not cross checked with the DNA. TRBV21-1 is a documented pseudogene. This CDR3 is built from 13 residues. The CDR3 nucleotides are TGTGCCAGCAGCGGGCGGGCCTACAATGAGCAGTTCTTC. This gives the protein CASSGRAYNEQFF.

This chain links TRBV4-2 with TRBJ2-1; 8 bases match TRBD2. Germline V lookup: CDR1 LGHNA, CDR2 YNFKEQ. The V and J ends lost 3 bases and 10 bases, in that order; junction bases with no gene match: 8. The CDR3 sequence is 14 residues long. The CDR3 here is CASSHGGGGLEQFF. CDR3 DNA: TGTGCCAGCAGCCATGGGGGCGGGGGGCTGGAGCAGTTCTTC.

This rearrangement joins TRBV5-1 to TRBJ2-7; 7 bases align to TRBD2. The J segment lost 3 bases and the V segment lost 4 bases, leaving 16 bases of the junction unmatched. The germline V gene has CDR1 SGHRS and CDR2 YFSETQ. The CDR3 totals 17 residues. CDR3 amino acids: CASSPGGTGTSFYEQYF. CDR3 bases: TGCGCCAGCAGCCCGGGGGGAACCGGGACTTCCTTCTACGAGCAGTACTTC.

V and J are TRBV5-1 and TRBJ2-1; 9 bases are a match to TRBD1. CDR1 and CDR2 (germline): SGHRS, YFSETQ. This CDR3 spans 15 amino acids. After removal of 0 bases from V and 7 bases from J, the junction contained 5 bases not matched to a gene. CDR3 residues: CASSLGRDRANEQFF. CDR3 DNA: TGCGCCAGCAGCTTGGGGCGGGACAGGGCGAATGAGCAGTTCTTC.

In this sample, this clone turned up a few times. The chain joins TRBV7-2 to TRBJ1-5; 7 bases line up with TRBD1. J gave up 5 bases and V 2 bases, and 12 bases lay outside the gene matches. The CDR3 length is 17 residues. The V gene's germline CDR1 is SGHTA and CDR2 FQGNSA. This CDR3 is CASSLRGQTLSDQPQHF. The DNA of the CDR3 is TGTGCCAGCAGCTTACGGGGACAGACCCTTTCCGATCAGCCCCAGCATTTT.

J is TRBJ1-4 and V is TRBV7-6; TRBD1 matches 7 bases. Germline-derived CDR1 and CDR2 are SGHVS and FNYEAQ. The CDR3 totals 17 residues. The V and J ends lost 5 bases and 3 bases, in that order; junction bases with no gene match: 12. Written as DNA, the CDR3 is TGTGCCAGCAGCACCAGGCCAAGACAGGGCCCTAATGAAAAACTGTTTTTT. This translates into CASSTRPRQGPNEKLFF.

The gene calls are TRBV10-3 and TRBJ1-5, with a possible D match to TRBD1 (5 bases). Germline CDR1 is ENHRY and CDR2 is SYGVKD. The CDR3 runs to 14 residues. V was cut by 4 bases and J by 0 bases, with 7 bases left in between. The CDR3 spells CAISGGGSNQPQHF. In DNA, the CDR3 is TGTGCCATCAGTGGGGGGGGTAGCAATCAGCCCCAGCATTTT.

The chain recombines TRBV5-1 with TRBJ2-7; 9 nucleotides line up with TRBD2. CDR1 is SGHRS and CDR2 is YFSETQ in the germline V gene. The CDR3 is 16 residues long. Trimming cost V 4 bases and J 6 bases; bases outside gene matches: 14. In nucleotides, the CDR3 is TGCGCCAGCAGCGGGATCTTGGCGGGGGGGCTCGGCGAGCAGTACTTC. Amino acids: CASSGILAGGLGEQYF.

The rearrangement links TRBV9 to TRBJ2-7; D unclear. V was clipped by 0 bases and J by 2 bases, with 6 bases between them. This CDR3 region has 13 residues. Germline loops: CDR1 SGDLS, CDR2 YYNGEE. The CDR3 sequence is CASSVAHTYEQYF. DNA for the CDR3: TGTGCCAGCAGCGTAGCACATACCTACGAGCAGTACTTC.

V gene TRBV27 combines with J gene TRBJ1-2; D possibly corresponds to TRBD1 (5 bases). Trimming pared 1 base from V and 3 bases from J, leaving 18 bases between. The CDR3 sequence is 17 residues long. The germline CDR1 and CDR2 sequences are MNHEY and SMNVEV (reference sequence). CDR3 residues: CASSLWAGRPTHYGYTF. Written as DNA, the CDR3 is TGTGCCAGCAGTTTATGGGCGGGGCGGCCCACCCACTATGGCTACACCTTC.

The J gene is TRBJ2-7, the V gene TRBV7-9; 7 bases are shared with TRBD1. The CDR3 length is 16 residues. The germline CDR1 and CDR2 sequences are SEHNR and FQNEAQ (reference sequence). The V and J ends lost 1 base and 3 bases, in that order; junction bases with no gene match: 9. The CDR3 DNA reads as TGTGCCAGCAGCTTAGGAGGGACAGCTGTCCGCTACGAGCAGTACTTC. This translates into CASSLGGTAVRYEQYF.

The chain employs TRBV7-9 and TRBJ2-7; the match to TRBD1 covers 7 bases. V trimming: 4 bases; J trimming: 6 bases; junction bases outside the gene matches: 18. The germline V gene encodes CDR1 SEHNR and CDR2 FQNEAQ (reference sequence). This CDR3 region has 17 residues. The chain's CDR3 is CASSSQGESYRLGEQYF. CDR3 coding DNA: TGTGCCAGCAGCTCGCAGGGGGAGTCCTACCGTCTTGGCGAGCAGTACTTC.

This chain links TRBV6-5 with TRBJ1-5, with a tentative D call TRBD1 (6 bases). There are 15 residues in the CDR3. CDR1 MNHEY and CDR2 SVGAGI come from the germline V gene. V shed 6 bases and J shed 5 bases, with 17 bases lying between them. The CDR3 DNA is TGTGCCAGCAGCGTGGACAGCCGGGGGGATCAGCCCCAGCATTTT. This gives the protein CASSVDSRGDQPQHF.

V is TRBV28 and J is TRBJ1-5, with D perhaps matching TRBD1 (6 bases). The CDR3 loop spans 15 amino acids. V gave up 5 bases and J gave up 0 bases, with 11 bases separating them. Germline loops: CDR1 MDHEN, CDR2 SYDVKM. This chain's CDR3 is CASSQGTYSNQPQHF. CDR3 DNA: TGTGCCAGCAGTCAAGGGACATATAGCAATCAGCCCCAGCATTTT.

The chain is built from TRBV15 and TRBJ2-1; the D gene is possibly TRBD1 (5 bases). The CDR3 has 19 amino acids. V lost 3 bases, J lost 3 bases, and 24 bases lay in between. Germline lookup yields CDR1 LNHNV and CDR2 YYDKDF (reference sequence). CDR3 DNA sequence: TGTGCCACCAGCAGCTGGAGCAGGGTGGCTGGTCAGGGCTACAATGAGCAGTTCTTC. Its translation: CATSSWSRVAGQGYNEQFF.

V usage is TRBV21-1 and J usage is TRBJ2-3; the D call TRBD2 from the table was never checked on the DNA. TRBV21-1 is a known pseudogene. This CDR3 spans 17 amino acids. The CDR3 region is CASSNEGGVHYTDTQYF. CDR3 DNA: TGTGCCAGCAGCAATGAAGGAGGGGTTCACTACACAGATACGCAGTATTTT.

The CDR3 reads CASSLDWSRGEAFF. For the CDR3, the DNA is TGTGCCAGCAGCTTGGATTGGTCCCGTGGGGAAGCTTTCTTT. The rearrangement joins TRBV5-4 to TRBJ1-1; D call uncertain. Per germline, CDR1 SGHNT and CDR2 YYREEE (reference sequence). Between the trimmed V and J ends, which lost 0 bases and 8 bases, there was a span of 14 bases. CDR3 length: 14 residues.

This chain connects TRBV14 to TRBJ2-7; 8 bases are shared with TRBD1. The J segment lost 5 bases and the V segment lost 2 bases, leaving 11 bases of the junction unmatched. CDR1 and CDR2 from the germline V gene are SGHDN and FVKESK. This CDR3 contains 16 residues. The CDR3 bases are TGTGCCAGCAGCCAAAGACCGACAGGGGCCGTCGACGAGCAGTACTTC. This sequence encodes CASSQRPTGAVDEQYF.

The chain is built from TRBV7-2 and TRBJ2-5; D possibly uses TRBD1 or TRBD2 (6 bases each). The CDR3 is 15 amino acids. Looked up from germline, CDR1 is SGHTA and CDR2 is FQGNSA. The V gene lost 0 bases and the J gene lost 5 bases, with 13 bases spanning the gap. For the CDR3, the DNA is TGTGCCAGCAGCTTAGCGGGGGCAGGGAGGGAGACCCAGTACTTC. Encoded protein: CASSLAGAGRETQYF.

The chain is built from TRBV7-3 and TRBJ2-2, with D perhaps TRBD2 (5 bases). Between the trimmed V and J ends, which lost 1 base and 3 bases, there was a span of 9 bases. Germline V gives CDR1 SGHTA, CDR2 FQGTGA. The CDR3 is 15 amino acids. The CDR3: CASSLMAADTGELFF. Here the CDR3 DNA reads TGTGCCAGCAGCTTAATGGCAGCGGACACCGGGGAGCTGTTTTTT.

The sample holds one count of this clone. The chain combines TRBV5-1 with TRBJ2-2; D is uncertain. The germline V gene has CDR1 SGHRS and CDR2 YFSETQ. V lost 4 bases and J lost 6, with 16 bases in between. The length of the CDR3 is 15 residues. CDR3 bases: TGCGCCAGCAGCCCCGTGACCCTAAAACCCGGGGAGCTGTTTTTT. Translating it yields CASSPVTLKPGELFF.

The gene calls are TRBV6-2 or TRBV6-3 and TRBJ1-5; 10 nucleotides agree with TRBD1. Germline V gives CDR1 MNHEY, CDR2 SVGEGT. This CDR3 contains 16 residues. With V trimmed by 5 bases and J by 1 base, 5 bases remained unmatched. The CDR3 reads CASSPMDRGSNQPQHF. Written as DNA, the CDR3 is TGTGCCAGCAGTCCGATGGACAGGGGGAGCAATCAGCCCCAGCATTTT.

Remarks on this clone: The identical CDR3 is also encoded by other nucleotide sequences in the sample. The V call is TRBV28, the J call TRBJ2-7; perhaps TRBD2 as D (5 bases). The CDR3 spans 11 residues. Trimming removed 5 bases from V and 4 bases from J, with 6 bases in between. CDR1 and CDR2 from the germline V gene are MDHEN and SYDVKM. CDR3 in amino acids: CASSPGYEQYF. CDR3 in DNA: TGTGCCAGCAGTCCGGGATACGAGCAGTACTTC.